This T cell receptor beta chain emerged from a study of metastatic and nonmetastatic thyroid tumors. Nobody among the patients had been given any treatment before thyroid surgery. In germline, CDR1 is LGHNA, CDR2 YNFKEQ. The CDR3 length is 15 residues. The V and J ends lost 0 bases and 1 base respectively, with 9 bases between them. As originally analysed: Clinicopathological groups differed in CDR3, with these differences serving to build a distant-metastasis classifier for papillary thyroid cancer. TCRdb re-analyzed the PCR reads using MiXCR. These V and J calls originate from TCRdb's pipeline instead of the authors' own analysis. This sample has about 93,000 clones, with 12% found just once. This clone was detected many times.

This clonotype was sampled from a female donor with papillary thyroid cancer or a benign thyroid nodule (not recorded which). Some clones in this sample may be carry-over from other donors' samples. Input material: blood. The chain carries TRBV4-2 and TRBJ1-1, with D possibly matching TRBD1 (5 bases). The DNA for the CDR3 is TGTGCCAGCAGCCAAGAGCCGGGGGGGAACACTGAAGCTTTCTTT. It yields the protein CASSQEPGGNTEAFF.